These 24 T cell receptor beta chains came from one sample sequenced in a study of shared clonotypes between healthy human individuals. The assay was immunoSEQ multiplex PCR, and TCRdb's table has in-frame clones only and misses some. The sample contains about half a million clones, around 74% of which appear only once. Specimen: PBMCs. The source is a middle-aged woman in good health. Some clones in this sample may be carry-over from other donors' samples.

As to this clone: It may be a read error: a sequence one base away is much more abundant. The chain uses TRBV7-9 and TRBJ2-2; possibly TRBD2 for D (5 bases). Germline lookup yields CDR1 SEHNR and CDR2 FQNEAQ (reference sequence). This CDR3 contains 14 residues. V dropped 1 base and J dropped 4 bases, with 7 bases sitting between them. The CDR3 loop is CASSLVGSTGELFF. DNA of the CDR3: TGTGCCAGCAGCTTAGTGGGGAGCACCGGGGAGCTGTTTTTT.

The chain is built from TRBV7-6 and TRBJ2-1; 9 nucleotides match TRBD2. This CDR3 region has 16 residues. J lost 4 bases, V lost 4 bases, and 8 bases had no gene match. The V gene's germline CDR1 is SGHVS and CDR2 FNYEAQ. For the CDR3, the DNA is TGTGCCAGCAGCTGGGGGGCTAGCGGGGATTACAATGAGCAGTTCTTC. Its protein is CASSWGASGDYNEQFF.

Concerning this clone itself: This specimen includes other DNA sequences encoding the same CDR3. The chain has TRBV5-1 and TRBJ2-3; no clear D. Germline V gene sequence: CDR1 SGHRS, CDR2 YFSETQ. The CDR3 length is 12 residues. V was cut by 5 bases and J by 1 base, with 5 bases left in between. The CDR3 DNA is TGCGCCAGCAGTTGGGGCACAGATACGCAGTATTTT. Protein sequence: CASSWGTDTQYF.

The genes are TRBV7-9 and TRBJ2-7; 8 positions match TRBD1. The length of the CDR3 is 15 residues. CDR1 SEHNR and CDR2 FQNEAQ come from the germline V gene (reference sequence). V lost 1 base to trimming and J lost 5 bases; unmatched junction nucleotides: 7. This CDR3 reads CASSLETGGIHEQYF. The DNA of the CDR3 is TGTGCCAGCAGCTTAGAAACAGGGGGGATCCACGAGCAGTACTTC.

This clone was counted between two and nine times. The same CDR3 also results from other DNA sequences found in this sample. CDR3 region: CASSPGQTEAFF. For the CDR3, the DNA is TGTGCCAGCTCACCTGGACAGACTGAAGCTTTCTTT. The chain combines TRBV18 with TRBJ1-1; TRBD1 is a possible D gene (6 bases). V was clipped by 3 bases and J by 5 bases, with 7 bases between them. The CDR3 is 12 amino acids. Germline assignment: CDR1 KGHSH and CDR2 LQKENI.

The chain recombines TRBV29-1 with TRBJ2-2; D tentatively reads TRBD1 or TRBD2 (5 bases each). CDR3 length: 14 residues. CDR1 is SQVTM, CDR2 ANQGSEA, per germline. The V end was cut by 7 bases, the J end by 0 bases, with 12 bases between. The CDR3 is CSAFGTANTGELFF. For the CDR3, the DNA is TGCAGCGCCTTCGGGACGGCGAACACCGGGGAGCTGTTTTTT.

The chain joins TRBV5-1 to TRBJ2-7; TRBD2 aligns across 8 bases. V lost 4 bases to trimming and J lost 5 bases; unmatched junction nucleotides: 8. CDR1 is SGHRS, CDR2 YFSETQ, per germline. The CDR3 spans 14 residues. CDR3 nucleotide sequence: TGCGCCAGCAGCCCCCGGGAGGGTGGGAACGAGCAGTACTTC. It is translated as CASSPREGGNEQYF. Based on the CDR3 plus reference TRBV5-1 and TRBJ2-7, the full variable domain is KAGVTQTPRYLIKTRGQQVTLSCSPISGHRSVSWYQQTPGQGLQFLFEYFSETQRNKGNFPGRFSGRQFSNSRSEMNVSTLELGDSALYLCASSPREGGNEQYFGPGTRLTVT.

The chain joins TRBV7-6 to TRBJ2-1, with 9 bases matching TRBD2. After removal of 5 bases from V and 7 bases from J, the junction contained 15 bases not matched to a gene. The germline V gene encodes CDR1 SGHVS and CDR2 FNYEAQ. The CDR3 loop spans 17 amino acids. This CDR3 reads CASSLSGGAGGPNEQFF. The CDR3 DNA reads as TGTGCCAGCAGCCTTAGCGGAGGTGCGGGAGGGCCGAATGAGCAGTTCTTC. The full variable domain, with the rest looked up from reference TRBV7-6 and TRBJ2-1, is GAGVSQSPRYKVTKRGQDVALRCDPISGHVSLYWYRQALGQGPEFLTYFNYEAQQDKSGLPNDRFSAERPEGSISTLTIQRTEQRDSAMYRCASSLSGGAGGPNEQFFGPGTRLTVL.

V usage is TRBV7-6 and J usage is TRBJ2-7; TRBD2 matches 9 bases. The CDR3 sequence is 16 residues long. Looked up from germline, CDR1 is SGHVS and CDR2 is FNYEAQ. Germline trimming cut 1 base from V and 3 bases from J; bases unmatched to any gene: 7. The CDR3 region is CASSLGGGTSIYEQYF. The DNA for the CDR3 is TGTGCCAGCAGCTTAGGGGGCGGGACTAGCATCTACGAGCAGTACTTC.

The chain uses TRBV6-4 and TRBJ2-1; D assignment may be TRBD1 or TRBD2 (6 bases each). CDR3 size: 18 residues. V lost 7 bases to trimming and J lost 5 bases, with 27 bases between them. Germline V gene sequence: CDR1 MRHNA, CDR2 SNTAGT. The CDR3 nucleotides are TGTGCCAGCATTCCCCCGGGGGCCAACAGTCGTAAAAACAATGAGCAGTTCTTC. The encoded protein is CASIPPGANSRKNNEQFF.

The table lists this clone with a few counts. V and J are TRBV30 and TRBJ1-1; D remains ambiguous. This CDR3 is built from 14 residues. The V gene's germline CDR1 is GTSNPN and CDR2 SVGIG (reference sequence). V was trimmed by 0 bases and J by 5 bases, leaving 13 bases between them. The CDR3 reads CAWSVLQGGTEAFF. The CDR3 DNA is TGTGCCTGGAGTGTACTTCAAGGCGGGACTGAAGCTTTCTTT.

The sample holds one count of this clone. This chain links TRBV29-1 with TRBJ2-7; tentatively, D is TRBD2 (6 bases). The V end lost 5 bases, the J end lost 3 bases, and 20 bases lay between the germline ends. The CDR3 loop spans 15 amino acids. Germline CDR1 and CDR2: SQVTM and ANQGSEA. Here the CDR3 reads CSVTPLMGGGYEQYF. The DNA for the CDR3 is TGCAGCGTTACCCCCTTAATGGGGGGAGGCTACGAGCAGTACTTC.

This clone was detected ten times or more. This rearrangement joins TRBV5-6 to TRBJ2-7; 11 nucleotides line up with TRBD1. The CDR3 spans 14 residues. Germline V gene lookup returns CDR1 SGHDT and CDR2 YYEEEE. Trimming cost V 4 bases and J 4 bases; bases outside gene matches: 4. The CDR3 protein is CASSKDRGQYEQYF. Written as DNA, the CDR3 is TGTGCCAGCAGCAAGGACAGGGGGCAGTACGAGCAGTACTTC. The complete variable domain, with remaining parts taken from reference TRBV5-6 and TRBJ2-7, reads DAGVTQSPTHLIKTRGQQVTLRCSPKSGHDTVSWYQQALGQGPQFIFQYYEEEERQRGNFPDRFSGHQFPNYSSELNVNALLLGDSALYLCASSKDRGQYEQYFGPGTRLTVT.

V usage is TRBV5-3 and J usage is TRBJ2-1, with 16 positions matching TRBD2. TRBV5-3 has ORF status, its function being uncertain. V shed 4 bases and J 4 bases; nucleotides not matched to a gene: 8. The CDR3 contains 18 residues. CDR3 DNA: TGTGCCAGAAGCACTCCCGGGACTAGCGGGAGGGATTACAATGAGCAGTTCTTC. This sequence encodes CARSTPGTSGRDYNEQFF.

This clone was detected a few times. V and J are TRBV6-4 and TRBJ2-1; TRBD2 matches 10 bases. This CDR3 has 14 amino acids. Germline lookup yields CDR1 MRHNA and CDR2 SNTAGT. Trimming cost V 3 bases and J 7 bases; bases outside gene matches: 3. The CDR3 nucleotides read TGTGCCAGCAGTGAAGCGGGAGGGCCAAATGAGCAGTTCTTC. Translated: CASSEAGGPNEQFF.

The chain has TRBV6-1 and TRBJ1-5, with 9 bases matching TRBD1. V shed 5 bases and J 4 bases; nucleotides not matched to a gene: 6. From germline, CDR1 is MNHNS and CDR2 SASEGT. The CDR3 consists of 15 residues. CDR3 nucleotide sequence: TGTGCCAGCAGTCCCTACGGACAGGGGAATCAGCCCCAGCATTTT. This translates into CASSPYGQGNQPQHF.

Notes on this clone: It may be a read error: a sequence one base away is much more abundant. This specimen includes other DNA sequences encoding the same CDR3. The genes are TRBV30 and TRBJ2-5; the D is unclear. The CDR3 is 13 residues long. Germline V lookup: CDR1 GTSNPN, CDR2 SVGIG (reference sequence). The V gene lost 3 bases and the J gene lost 5 bases, with 13 bases spanning the gap. The CDR3 loop is CAWSDLDRETQYF. The DNA of the CDR3 is TGTGCCTGGAGCGATTTAGATAGGGAGACCCAGTACTTC.

The V and J genes are TRBV15 and TRBJ2-3, with 7 bases lining up with TRBD1. The length of the CDR3 is 16 residues. The V segment lost 1 base and the J segment 1 base; nucleotides outside the gene matches: 5. CDR1 is LNHNV and CDR2 is YYDKDF in the germline V gene (reference sequence). CDR3 nucleotide sequence: TGTGCCACCAGCAGAGCCCCGGGGACAGGCACAGATACGCAGTATTTT. This encodes CATSRAPGTGTDTQYF.

The rearrangement uses TRBV5-1 and TRBJ2-7; D may be TRBD1 (6 bases). The CDR3 is 17 residues long. V was shortened by 4 bases and J by 4 bases, with 24 bases between the two germline ends. Germline assignment: CDR1 SGHRS and CDR2 YFSETQ. DNA for the CDR3: TGCGCCAGCAGCGTCGACAGGAACTCCCGTCCCCCGTACGAGCAGTACTTC. Translated, it gives CASSVDRNSRPPYEQYF. Variable domain in full (rest from reference TRBV5-1 and TRBJ2-7): KAGVTQTPRYLIKTRGQQVTLSCSPISGHRSVSWYQQTPGQGLQFLFEYFSETQRNKGNFPGRFSGRQFSNSRSEMNVSTLELGDSALYLCASSVDRNSRPPYEQYFGPGTRLTVT.

The gene calls are TRBV4-1 and TRBJ2-1; D unclear. This CDR3 is built from 14 residues. CDR1 is MGHRA and CDR2 is YSYEKL in the germline V gene. Trimming shortened V by 1 base and J by 0 bases, and 4 bases separated the two germline ends. The DNA of the CDR3 is TGCGCCAGCAGCCAAGGGGGCTCCTACAATGAGCAGTTCTTC. Translation: CASSQGGSYNEQFF.

V usage is TRBV28 and J usage is TRBJ2-2, with TRBD2 identical over 8 bases. The ends lost 7 bases at V and 6 bases at J; junction bases unmatched: 16. Germline V lookup: CDR1 MDHEN, CDR2 SYDVKM. The CDR3 extends over 17 amino acids. The CDR3 loop is CASNKRGIAGRSGELFF. Here the CDR3 DNA reads TGTGCCAGCAACAAAAGAGGTATAGCGGGACGGTCCGGGGAGCTGTTTTTT.

V gene TRBV18 combines with J gene TRBJ1-2; 8 nucleotides align to TRBD1. CDR3 length equals 14 residues. With V trimmed by 3 bases and J by 6 bases, 6 bases remained unmatched. CDR1 and CDR2 (germline): KGHSH, LQKENI. The CDR3 spells CASSPVPGQDGYTF. CDR3 coding DNA: TGTGCCAGCTCACCCGTCCCGGGACAGGATGGCTACACCTTC.

V gene TRBV11-3 combines with J gene TRBJ2-5; D is perhaps TRBD1 (5 bases). Trimming stripped 3 bases from V and 5 bases from J, with 13 bases between. CDR1 and CDR2 from the germline V gene are SGHNT and YENEEA. This CDR3 contains 14 residues. The CDR3 coding sequence is TGTGCCAGCAGCTTTGGCAGGGCCGGGGAGACCCAGTACTTC. Encoded protein: CASSFGRAGETQYF.

The chain is built from TRBV5-4 and TRBJ2-1; D unresolved. This CDR3 has 14 residues. V was trimmed by 0 bases and J by 6 bases, leaving 10 bases between them. In germline, CDR1 is SGHNT, CDR2 YYREEE (reference sequence). CDR3: CASSLAGPTNEQFF. CDR3 DNA: TGTGCCAGCAGCTTGGCCGGACCAACCAATGAGCAGTTCTTC.